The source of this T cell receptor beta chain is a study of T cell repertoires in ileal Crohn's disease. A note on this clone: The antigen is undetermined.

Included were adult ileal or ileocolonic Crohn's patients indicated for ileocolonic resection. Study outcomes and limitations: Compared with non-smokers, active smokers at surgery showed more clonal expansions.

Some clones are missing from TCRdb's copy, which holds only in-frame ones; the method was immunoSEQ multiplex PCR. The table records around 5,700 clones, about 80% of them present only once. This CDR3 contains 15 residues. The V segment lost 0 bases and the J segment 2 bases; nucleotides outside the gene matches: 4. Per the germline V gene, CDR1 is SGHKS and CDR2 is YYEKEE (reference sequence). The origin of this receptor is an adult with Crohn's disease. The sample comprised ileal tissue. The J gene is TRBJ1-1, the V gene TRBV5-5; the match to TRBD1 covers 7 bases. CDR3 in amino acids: CASSLGGTANTEAFF. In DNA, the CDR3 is TGTGCCAGCAGCTTGGGCGGGACAGCAAACACTGAAGCTTTCTTT.